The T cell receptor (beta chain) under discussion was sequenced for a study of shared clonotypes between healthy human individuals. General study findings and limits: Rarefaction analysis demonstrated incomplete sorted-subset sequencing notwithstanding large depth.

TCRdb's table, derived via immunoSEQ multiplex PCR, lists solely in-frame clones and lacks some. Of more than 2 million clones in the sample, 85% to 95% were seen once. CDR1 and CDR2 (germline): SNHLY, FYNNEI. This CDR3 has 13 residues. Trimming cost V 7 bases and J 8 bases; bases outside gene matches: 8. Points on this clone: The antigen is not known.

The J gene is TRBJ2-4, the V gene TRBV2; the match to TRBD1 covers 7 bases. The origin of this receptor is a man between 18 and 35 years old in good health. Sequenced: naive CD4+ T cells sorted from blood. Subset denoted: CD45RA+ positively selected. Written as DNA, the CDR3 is TGTGCCAGCAATACAGGGGAATGGGACATTCAGTACTTC. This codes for CASNTGEWDIQYF.